Listed below are T cell receptor beta chains from one sample, sequenced in a study of blood T cell repertoires in COVID-19. Assay: immunoSEQ multiplex PCR; the TCRdb copy retains only in-frame clones and omits some. This sample has approximately 210,000 clones, with approximately 86% found just once. Sequencing was carried out using PBMCs or T cells enriched from blood (not recorded which). The source is a woman in her 50s with acute COVID-19. Each CDR3 is given with its conserved first and last residue.

j_gene: TRBJ1-1; v_gene: TRBV4-3; CDR3aa: CASSLLRTGTEAFF
j_gene: TRBJ2-7; v_gene: TRBV7-6; CDR3aa: CASSLGSGSYEQYF
j_gene: TRBJ2-2; v_gene: TRBV28; CDR3aa: CASASAGTSNTGELFF
j_gene: TRBJ2-1; v_gene: TRBV25-1; CDR3aa: CASSESRGSYNEQFF
j_gene: TRBJ2-2; v_gene: TRBV28; CDR3aa: CASRSPLAANTGELFF
j_gene: TRBJ1-4; v_gene: TRBV27; CDR3aa: CATRGQGTFSQEKLFF
j_gene: TRBJ2-2; v_gene: TRBV4-2; CDR3aa: CASSQVSRVSGELFF
j_gene: TRBJ1-2; v_gene: TRBV9; CDR3aa: CASSPGQGLYGYTF
j_gene: TRBJ1-2; v_gene: TRBV12-3/TRBV12-4; CDR3aa: CASSSQGSGYTF
j_gene: TRBJ1-2; v_gene: TRBV28; CDR3aa: CASSPQGQGAGKGYTF
j_gene: TRBJ2-7; v_gene: TRBV4-1; CDR3aa: CASSQDTRLAGLYEQYF
j_gene: TRBJ2-3; v_gene: TRBV5-1; CDR3aa: CASSLAGQGSTDTQYF
j_gene: TRBJ2-5; v_gene: TRBV12-3/TRBV12-4; CDR3aa: CASSTAPQTQYF
j_gene: TRBJ2-7; v_gene: TRBV2; CDR3aa: CASSEVTGRSSEQYF
j_gene: TRBJ1-5; v_gene: TRBV9; CDR3aa: CASSVGQTSNQPQHF
j_gene: TRBJ2-5; v_gene: TRBV3-1/TRBV3-2; CDR3aa: CASSQDGTGAETQYF
j_gene: TRBJ2-3; v_gene: TRBV4-2; CDR3aa: CASSQDLRGLAEYTDTQYF
j_gene: TRBJ2-6; v_gene: TRBV19; CDR3aa: CASCGGGTGANVLTF
j_gene: TRBJ1-1; v_gene: TRBV27; CDR3aa: CASSLERTIGTEAFF
j_gene: TRBJ2-4; v_gene: TRBV18; CDR3aa: CASSPAGVAKNIQYF